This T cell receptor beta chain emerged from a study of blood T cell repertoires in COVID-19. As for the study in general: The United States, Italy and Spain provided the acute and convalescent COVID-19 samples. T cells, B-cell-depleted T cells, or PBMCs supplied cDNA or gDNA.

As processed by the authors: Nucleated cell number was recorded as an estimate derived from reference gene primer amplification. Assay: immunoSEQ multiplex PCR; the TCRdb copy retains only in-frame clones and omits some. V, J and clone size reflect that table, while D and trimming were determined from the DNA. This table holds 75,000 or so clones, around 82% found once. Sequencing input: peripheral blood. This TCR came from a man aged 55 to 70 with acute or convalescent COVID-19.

The CDR3 here is CASSNGQVMNTEAFF. Here the CDR3 DNA reads TGTGCCAGCAGCAATGGACAGGTTATGAACACTGAAGCTTTCTTT. The chain uses TRBV5-6 and TRBJ1-1; the match to TRBD1 covers 7 bases. The CDR3 is 15 residues long. In germline, CDR1 is SGHDT, CDR2 YYEEEE. V lost 4 bases, J lost 0 bases, and 6 bases stayed unmatched.